This entry is about one T cell receptor (beta chain). Its antigen is still unknown. Clones were sequenced by immunoSEQ multiplex PCR, and TCRdb holds only the in-frame ones, with some missing. The sample lists about 280,000 clones; around 89% were seen once. This sample stems from a study of cytomegalovirus exposure and HLA in healthy donors. The length of the CDR3 is 15 residues. Trimming removed 5 bases at V and 7 bases at J, with 19 bases between. CDR1 is MDHEN and CDR2 is SYDVKM in the germline V gene. Study observations and caveats: Both high specificity and high sensitivity reportedly marked the classifier's diagnosis of cytomegalovirus status. Subsequent analysis revealed that first-cohort TCR clusters tended to co-occur in the 95 to 150 validation repertoires.

This TCR came from a woman aged 18-29 years in good health and CMV-seronegative. The V and J genes are TRBV28 and TRBJ2-3; perhaps TRBD2 as D (5 bases). The material sequenced was PBMCs. The CDR3 sequence is CASSETWRPSNTQYF. CDR3 in DNA: TGTGCCAGCAGTGAGACCTGGAGGCCGAGCAATACGCAGTATTTT.